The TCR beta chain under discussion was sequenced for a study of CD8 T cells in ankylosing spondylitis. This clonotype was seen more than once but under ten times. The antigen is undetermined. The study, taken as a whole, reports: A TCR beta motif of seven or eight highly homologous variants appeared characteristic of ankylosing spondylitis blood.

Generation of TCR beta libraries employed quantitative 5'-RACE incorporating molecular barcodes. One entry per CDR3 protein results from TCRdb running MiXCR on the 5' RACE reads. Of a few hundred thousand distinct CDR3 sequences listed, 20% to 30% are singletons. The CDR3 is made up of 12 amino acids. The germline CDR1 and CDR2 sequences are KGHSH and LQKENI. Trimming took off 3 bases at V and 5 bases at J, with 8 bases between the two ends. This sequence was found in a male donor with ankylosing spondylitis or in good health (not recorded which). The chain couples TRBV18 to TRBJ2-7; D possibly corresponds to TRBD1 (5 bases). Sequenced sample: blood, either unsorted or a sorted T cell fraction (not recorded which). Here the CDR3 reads CASSPSGNEQYF. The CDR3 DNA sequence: TGTGCCAGCTCACCCTCAGGGAACGAGCAGTACTTC.